The 19 T cell receptor beta chains reported below all come from one sample, sequenced in a study of early T cells in non-severe SARS-CoV-2 infection. MiXCR, run by TCRdb on the 5' RACE reads, gives a single entry per CDR3 protein. The data show under 60,000 distinct CDR3 sequences, about a tenth seen once. The specimen sequenced was whole blood. These receptors all stem from an adult who was a healthcare worker with PCR-confirmed SARS-CoV-2 infection or an uninfected control (not recorded which).

The chain links TRBV4-1 to TRBJ2-7; D ambiguous. V lost 1 base to trimming and J lost 3 bases, with 10 bases between them. Per germline, CDR1 MGHRA and CDR2 YSYEKL. The CDR3 is made up of 14 amino acids. In DNA form, the CDR3 reads TGCGCCAGCAGCCAAGGTAGCCCGAGCTACGAGCAGTACTTC. It yields the protein CASSQGSPSYEQYF.

At least ten counts were recorded for this clonotype. CDR3 in amino acids: CASFPSFSNEQFF. The CDR3 DNA reads as TGTGCCAGCTTTCCGAGTTTCTCCAATGAGCAGTTCTTC. The J gene is TRBJ2-1, the V gene TRBV6-1; D not resolved. Germline V gene data show CDR1 as MNHNS and CDR2 as SASEGT. Trimming took 8 bases from V and 6 from J, leaving 14 bases between them. CDR3 length equals 13 residues.

This clonotype has more than one count but fewer than ten. The genes are TRBV12-3 or TRBV12-4 and TRBJ2-7; D not certain. This CDR3 has 14 residues. V lost 7 bases and J 2 bases, leaving 15 bases between the germline ends. The CDR3 nucleotides are TGTGCCAGCACCCCCACGATATCGACCTACGAGCAGTACTTC. Translated, it gives CASTPTISTYEQYF.

V gene TRBV20-1 combines with J gene TRBJ1-1, with D tentatively TRBD1 (5 bases). Trimming took 6 bases from V and 1 from J, leaving 12 bases between them. The CDR3 has 13 residues. CDR1 is DFQATT, CDR2 SNEGSKA, per germline (reference sequence). The CDR3 is CSATWGQNTEAFF. In nucleotides, the CDR3 is TGCAGTGCCACATGGGGCCAGAACACTGAAGCTTTCTTT.

This clonotype occurred many times. The chain is built from TRBV20-1 and TRBJ2-7; 7 nucleotides align to TRBD1. CDR1 and CDR2 from the germline V gene are DFQATT and SNEGSKA (reference sequence). Trimming at V came to 6 bases and at J to 2 bases, leaving 10 bases not matched to a gene. This CDR3 has 14 residues. CDR3 loop: CSASGTAHTYEQYF. In DNA, the CDR3 is TGCAGTGCCTCCGGGACAGCGCATACCTACGAGCAGTACTTC.

There are a few counts of this clonotype. The CDR3 sequence is CASRIGGFFSYGYTF. CDR3 nucleotides: TGTGCCAGCAGGATAGGCGGGTTTTTTAGTTATGGCTACACCTTC. The V and J genes are TRBV7-2 and TRBJ1-2; D unresolved. V was pared by 6 bases and J by 5 bases, with 19 bases between. CDR1 and CDR2 from the germline V gene are SGHTA and FQGNSA. CDR3 length equals 15 residues.

This clonotype was counted at least ten times. V and J are TRBV12-3 or TRBV12-4 and TRBJ2-1; 12 nucleotides align to TRBD2. This CDR3 spans 15 amino acids. V lost 1 base and J lost 5; bases outside the gene matches: 0. This chain's CDR3 is CASSLGLAGDNEQFF. The CDR3 DNA is TGTGCCAGCAGTTTAGGACTAGCGGGGGACAATGAGCAGTTCTTC.

This chain connects TRBV19 to TRBJ2-7; D is perhaps TRBD1 (7 bases). Trimming cost V 4 bases and J 2 bases, with 12 bases left between them. This CDR3 contains 14 residues. Germline assignment: CDR1 LNHDA and CDR2 SQIVND (reference sequence). For the CDR3, the DNA is TGTGCCAGTAGTAGGAGGGACAGCGCCTACGAGCAGTACTTC. Its protein is CASSRRDSAYEQYF.

This clonotype was detected ten times or more. J is TRBJ1-1 and V is TRBV20-1; 7 bases line up with TRBD1. CDR1 and CDR2 from the germline V gene are DFQATT and SNEGSKA (reference sequence). CDR3 length: 15 residues. The V gene end was trimmed by 3 bases and the J gene end by 7 bases; junction bases not matched to a gene: 14. Here the CDR3 DNA reads TGCAGTGCTAGGCAGTACAGGGGCGTGTCCTTTGAAGCTTTCTTT. Protein: CSARQYRGVSFEAFF.

Ten or more counts support this clonotype. The CDR3 sequence: CAILTRDNEQFF. For the CDR3, the DNA is TGTGCCATCTTGACCCGAGATAATGAGCAGTTCTTC. The rearrangement uses TRBV10-3 and TRBJ2-1; D call uncertain. CDR3 length equals 12 residues. Germline assignment: CDR1 ENHRY and CDR2 SYGVKD. V was shortened by 8 bases and J by 7 bases, with 12 bases between the two germline ends.

This clonotype was seen repeatedly, ten times or more. This chain connects TRBV4-1 to TRBJ2-7; D is uncertain. V gave up 5 bases and J gave up 1 base, with 12 bases separating them. The germline gives CDR1 MGHRA, CDR2 YSYEKL. The CDR3 totals 14 residues. As DNA, the CDR3 is TGCGCCAGCAGCATGCGTTCTAGTTCCTACGAGCAGTACTTC. It yields the protein CASSMRSSSYEQYF.

This clonotype has just a few counts. This chain joins TRBV20-1 and TRBJ2-1; 8 nucleotides align to TRBD1. This CDR3 comprises 14 residues. Germline CDR1 DFQATT, CDR2 SNEGSKA (reference sequence). V was clipped by 6 bases and J by 0 bases; unmatched bases: 4. For the CDR3, the DNA is TGCAGTGCGCCAGGGGGCGGCTCCTACAATGAGCAGTTCTTC. It translates to CSAPGGGSYNEQFF.

This clonotype appeared a few times. The J gene is TRBJ2-7, the V gene TRBV27, with 7 positions matching TRBD1. Germline values: CDR1 MNHEY, CDR2 SMNVEV (reference sequence). Unmatched junction bases numbered 3, after V lost 5 bases and J lost 2 bases. This CDR3 contains 13 residues. The CDR3 protein is CASSDRATYEQYF. CDR3 bases: TGTGCCAGCAGTGACAGGGCGACCTACGAGCAGTACTTC.

This clonotype was seen a few times. V usage is TRBV7-2 and J usage is TRBJ2-1, with D perhaps TRBD2 (6 bases). V lost 1 base, J lost 10 bases, and 17 bases lay in between. CDR3 length equals 15 residues. Germline V CDR1 and CDR2: SGHTA, FQGNSA. The CDR3 loop reads CASSLEKAGPREQFF. The CDR3 DNA reads as TGTGCCAGCAGCTTAGAAAAGGCGGGGCCTAGAGAGCAGTTCTTC.

This clonotype showed up many times. This chain uses TRBV6-1 with TRBJ2-2; D unclear. Germline lookup yields CDR1 MNHNS and CDR2 SASEGT. V lost 8 bases and J 7 bases, leaving 14 bases between the germline ends. This CDR3 spans 13 amino acids. DNA of the CDR3: TGTGCCAGCGTCGGCAGGTCCTACGGGGAGCTGTTTTTT. Protein product: CASVGRSYGELFF.

This clonotype was seen a handful of times. The chain uses TRBV12-3 or TRBV12-4 and TRBJ1-1, with D uncertain. The CDR3 is made up of 14 amino acids. V dropped 4 bases and J dropped 1 base, with 10 bases sitting between them. The CDR3 sequence: CASSSDLQNTEAFF. The CDR3 DNA follows: TGTGCCAGCAGTTCGGACCTGCAGAACACTGAAGCTTTCTTT.

Here the CDR3 DNA reads TGTGCCAGCAGCTTACTCGCGGGGGGGCCTTGGGAGACCCAGTACTTC. It specifies CASSLLAGGPWETQYF. The chain combines TRBV6-2 or TRBV6-3 with TRBJ2-5; 9 bases map to TRBD2. Per germline, CDR1 MNHEY and CDR2 SVGEGT. Trimming cost V 6 bases and J 5 bases; bases outside gene matches: 13. CDR3 length: 16 amino acids.

A few counts support this clonotype. V and J are TRBV18 and TRBJ2-5; weak D call: TRBD2 (5 bases). The germline gives CDR1 KGHSH, CDR2 LQKENI. The CDR3 consists of 15 residues. V gave up 6 bases and J gave up 4 bases, with 18 bases separating them. The CDR3 protein is CASSPRGSGGETQYF. The CDR3 nucleotides read TGTGCCAGCTCCCCCCGGGGATCAGGAGGAGAGACCCAGTACTTC. Drawing the rest from reference TRBV18 and TRBJ2-5, the complete variable domain is NAGVMQNPRHLVRRRGQEARLRCSPMKGHSHVYWYRQLPEEGLKFMVYLQKENIIDESGMPKERFSAEFPKEGPSILRIQQVVRGDSAAYFCASSPRGSGGETQYFGPGTRLLVL.

V is TRBV29-1 and J is TRBJ2-1; D ambiguous. The CDR3 runs 13 residues. Trimming removed 7 bases at V and 9 bases at J, with 19 bases between. Germline CDR1 and CDR2: SQVTM and ANQGSEA. CDR3: CSAHGQRTGEQFF. CDR3 DNA: TGCAGCGCCCACGGCCAAAGAACCGGTGAGCAGTTCTTC.